Following are 23 T cell receptor beta chains from one sample sequenced in a study of T cell clones after liver transplantation. TCRdb keeps only in-frame clones here, not all; method: immunoSEQ multiplex PCR. The data show 55,000 or so clones, about two thirds seen once. The sequences come from CD4+ T cells from blood, collected before liver transplant. The receptor set was obtained from a human donor who received a liver transplant.

The chain recombines TRBV6-5 with TRBJ2-1; 10 nucleotides match TRBD2. Germline CDR1 and CDR2: MNHEY and SVGAGI. Trimming cost V 4 bases and J 4 bases; bases outside gene matches: 7. The CDR3 covers 16 residues. The CDR3: CASSSPELAGYNEQFF. In DNA, the CDR3 is TGTGCCAGCAGTTCCCCCGAACTAGCGGGATACAATGAGCAGTTCTTC.

The V gene is TRBV10-3, the J gene TRBJ1-1, with D perhaps matching TRBD1 (5 bases). Trimming stripped 7 bases from V and 0 bases from J, with 15 bases between. Germline CDR1 reads ENHRY; CDR2 reads SYGVKD. The CDR3 totals 15 residues. This chain's CDR3 is CAINRQGLMNTEAFF. The CDR3 DNA is TGTGCCATCAATCGGCAGGGCTTGATGAACACTGAAGCTTTCTTT.

This clone has a count of ten or more. V and J are TRBV7-9 and TRBJ1-1; 7 nucleotides line up with TRBD1. CDR1 is SEHNR and CDR2 is FQNEAQ in the germline V gene (reference sequence). The CDR3 is 15 amino acids. The V segment lost 5 bases and the J segment 1 base; nucleotides outside the gene matches: 7. The CDR3 loop reads CASSTTGVRNTEAFF. CDR3 in DNA: TGTGCCAGCAGCACAACAGGGGTCCGGAACACTGAAGCTTTCTTT.

The chain recombines TRBV2 with TRBJ1-4; D is possibly TRBD1 (6 bases). V was clipped by 7 bases and J by 4 bases, with 13 bases between them. This CDR3 has 14 residues. The germline V gene encodes CDR1 SNHLY and CDR2 FYNNEI. CDR3 nucleotide sequence: TGTGCCAGCACTACGGACAGAAATAATGAAAAACTGTTTTTT. Protein sequence: CASTTDRNNEKLFF.

CDR3 loop: CASRLGLSSNQPQHF. The CDR3 bases are TGTGCCAGCAGACTGGGACTTTCTAGCAATCAGCCCCAGCATTTT. V gene TRBV6-1 combines with J gene TRBJ1-5; possible D gene TRBD1, 5 bases. V dropped 6 bases and J dropped 0 bases, with 12 bases sitting between them. The length of the CDR3 is 15 residues. In germline, CDR1 is MNHNS, CDR2 SASEGT.

J is TRBJ2-7 and V is TRBV4-1; 7 bases agree with TRBD2. CDR3 length: 16 amino acids. Looked up from germline, CDR1 is MGHRA and CDR2 is YSYEKL. Trimming cost V 0 bases and J 3 bases; bases outside gene matches: 8. The CDR3 DNA is TGCGCCAGCAGCCAAGATCCGCTAGCGGAGGGCTACGAGCAGTACTTC. Its translation is CASSQDPLAEGYEQYF.

A few counts support this clone. This rearrangement joins TRBV27 to TRBJ2-2; 14 nucleotides align to TRBD2. Germline V gives CDR1 MNHEY, CDR2 SMNVEV (reference sequence). V lost 5 bases to trimming and J lost 6 bases; unmatched junction nucleotides: 8. CDR3 size: 17 residues. The chain's CDR3 is CASSLRGLAGEAGELFF. In DNA, the CDR3 is TGTGCCAGCAGTCTAAGGGGACTAGCGGGGGAGGCCGGGGAGCTGTTTTTT.

This clone occurred a few times. This rearrangement joins TRBV2 to TRBJ2-7, with D possibly matching TRBD2 (5 bases). V lost 0 bases, J lost 6 bases, and 12 bases lay in between. The CDR3 consists of 14 residues. The V gene's germline CDR1 is SNHLY and CDR2 FYNNEI. CDR3 sequence: CASSEARGTGEQYF. CDR3 nucleotide sequence: TGTGCCAGCAGTGAAGCTCGGGGTACCGGCGAGCAGTACTTC.

J is TRBJ1-1 and V is TRBV27; tentatively, D is TRBD1 (6 bases). Trimming shortened V by 6 bases and J by 0 bases, and 11 bases separated the two germline ends. This CDR3 has 14 residues. The germline V gene has CDR1 MNHEY and CDR2 SMNVEV (reference sequence). The CDR3 protein is CASSLTGMNTEAFF. The DNA for the CDR3 is TGTGCCAGCAGCCTTACAGGGATGAACACTGAAGCTTTCTTT.

For the CDR3, the DNA is TGTGCCAGCAGTTCCCCGGGGGACAGGGATCGTGGCTACACCTTC. Its protein is CASSSPGDRDRGYTF. V usage is TRBV28 and J usage is TRBJ1-2; 9 bases fit TRBD1. Per germline, CDR1 MDHEN and CDR2 SYDVKM. V lost 4 bases and J lost 7; bases outside the gene matches: 10. The CDR3 spans 15 residues.

The chain joins TRBV5-1 to TRBJ1-2, with D possibly being TRBD1 (6 bases). CDR1 and CDR2 from the germline V gene are SGHRS and YFSETQ. The V end lost 3 bases, the J end lost 6 bases, and 15 bases lay between the germline ends. CDR3 length equals 14 residues. In nucleotides, the CDR3 is TGCGCCAGCAGCTCATTACAGGGAGCCAATGGCTACACCTTC. Encoded protein: CASSSLQGANGYTF.

The chain employs TRBV19 and TRBJ2-7; 7 bases map to TRBD1. CDR1 is LNHDA and CDR2 is SQIVND in the germline V gene (reference sequence). This CDR3 comprises 14 residues. V lost 6 bases, J lost 2 bases, and 7 bases stayed unmatched. The CDR3 protein is CASSRGQDAYEQYF. CDR3 sequence (DNA): TGTGCCAGTAGCCGCGGACAGGACGCCTACGAGCAGTACTTC.

This chain uses TRBV28 with TRBJ1-2, with TRBD1 matching over 8 bases. The CDR3 runs 18 residues. J gave up 2 bases and V 6 bases, and 17 bases lay outside the gene matches. Per the germline V gene, CDR1 is MDHEN and CDR2 is SYDVKM. CDR3 residues: CASSSTFQTGEKNYGYTF. Here the CDR3 DNA reads TGTGCCAGCAGCTCCACTTTTCAGACAGGGGAGAAAAACTATGGCTACACCTTC.

This clone was observed a few times. The chain recombines TRBV30 with TRBJ2-5, with D possibly being TRBD1 (6 bases). CDR3 length: 15 amino acids. Deletions cut 5 bases from V and 4 bases from J, with 20 bases between. Germline V CDR1 and CDR2: GTSNPN, SVGIG (reference sequence). In DNA form, the CDR3 reads TGTGCCTGGGCCCATAGGGGACACCCGAGAGAGACCCAGTACTTC. This gives the protein CAWAHRGHPRETQYF.

The chain recombines TRBV5-6 with TRBJ2-3; D gene uncertain. CDR1 and CDR2 from the germline V gene are SGHDT and YYEEEE. The CDR3 runs to 14 residues. Trimming shortened V by 4 bases and J by 2 bases, and 11 bases separated the two germline ends. CDR3 bases: TGTGCCAGCAGCCTGGCCGACTTCACAGATACGCAGTATTTT. This translates into CASSLADFTDTQYF.

This chain connects TRBV19 to TRBJ2-2; 10 bases fit TRBD1. The CDR3 is 17 amino acids. Germline assignment: CDR1 LNHDA and CDR2 SQIVND (reference sequence). J lost 4 bases, V lost 6 bases, and 11 bases had no gene match. In DNA form, the CDR3 reads TGTGCCAGTAGACCCGGGACAGGGGTATCGTTCACCGGGGAGCTGTTTTTT. Translated: CASRPGTGVSFTGELFF.

The chain joins TRBV7-9 to TRBJ2-1; possible D gene TRBD1, 6 bases. The ends were cut back, 3 bases at V and 6 bases at J, with 12 bases in the middle. Germline assignment: CDR1 SEHNR and CDR2 FQNEAQ (reference sequence). The CDR3 sequence is 14 residues long. The CDR3 sequence: CASSFPIGGNEQFF. The CDR3, as DNA: TGTGCCAGCAGCTTCCCTATAGGGGGCAATGAGCAGTTCTTC.

This clone was detected a few times. This chain uses TRBV18 with TRBJ2-7, with TRBD2 identical over 8 bases. Germline CDR1 is KGHSH and CDR2 is LQKENI. This CDR3 comprises 13 residues. V was clipped by 5 bases and J by 4 bases; unmatched bases: 4. CDR3 in amino acids: CASSSRGGYEQYF. CDR3 coding DNA: TGTGCCAGCTCATCCCGGGGGGGATACGAGCAGTACTTC.

This clone was picked up one time. V and J are TRBV2 and TRBJ2-5; D perhaps matches TRBD1 (5 bases). CDR3 length: 11 residues. CDR1 is SNHLY and CDR2 is FYNNEI in the germline V gene. V shed 6 bases and J shed 5 bases, with 7 bases lying between them. The CDR3 loop reads CASRRQETQYF. Here the CDR3 DNA reads TGTGCCAGCAGGCGACAGGAGACCCAGTACTTC.

The chain has TRBV10-2 and TRBJ1-2; D call uncertain. Germline V gene sequence: CDR1 WSHSY, CDR2 SAAADI. V gave up 3 bases and J gave up 2 bases, with 7 bases separating them. This CDR3 has 13 residues. The CDR3 DNA is TGCGCCAGCAGTGAACTGCGGAACTATGGCTACACCTTC. It encodes CASSELRNYGYTF.

This chain links TRBV18 with TRBJ1-5; D remains unclear. Germline-derived CDR1 and CDR2 are KGHSH and LQKENI. CDR3 length: 13 amino acids. Trimming left V 6 bases short and J 4 bases short, with 10 bases between. The DNA of the CDR3 is TGTGCCAGCTCCCACAGAGATAATCAGCCCCAGCATTTT. This encodes CASSHRDNQPQHF.

The chain couples TRBV19 to TRBJ2-7, with TRBD2 matching 7 bases. The CDR3 runs 14 residues. Germline CDR1 reads LNHDA; CDR2 reads SQIVND (reference sequence). The V gene end was trimmed by 5 bases and the J gene end by 0 bases; junction bases not matched to a gene: 4. DNA for the CDR3: TGTGCCAGTAGTCGCGGGGGTAGCTCCTACGAGCAGTACTTC. Protein: CASSRGGSSYEQYF.

This chain joins TRBV10-3 and TRBJ2-7, with TRBD2 identical over 7 bases. The V segment lost 7 bases and the J segment 0 bases; nucleotides outside the gene matches: 9. CDR1 and CDR2 from the germline V gene are ENHRY and SYGVKD. The CDR3 runs to 15 residues. The CDR3 spells CAIKSNSGASYEQYF. In DNA form, the CDR3 reads TGTGCCATCAAAAGTAACAGCGGGGCCTCCTACGAGCAGTACTTC.